The source of this T cell receptor (beta chain) is a study of blood T cell repertoires in COVID-19. A single count supports this clone. Profiled with immunoSEQ multiplex PCR; TCRdb holds only in-frame clones, not every one. In the table there are 270,000 or so clones, 90% of which are singletons. Germline CDR1 and CDR2: LNHDA and SQIVND (reference sequence). Trimming shortened V by 6 bases and J by 3 bases, and 18 bases separated the two germline ends. This CDR3 is 17 amino acids long. Material for sequencing was peripheral blood. This clonotype originated in a woman aged 60-70 years with COVID-19, enrolled during active disease. V gene TRBV19 combines with J gene TRBJ1-6; D is unresolved. CDR3 protein: CASSPRTSKVYNSPLHF. The CDR3, as DNA: TGTGCCAGTAGCCCTAGGACTTCCAAAGTCTATAATTCACCCCTCCACTTT.